Below, 10 T cell receptor beta chains from the same sample are listed, as sequenced in a study of OX40 agonist ivuxolimab in advanced cancers. The table came from immunoSEQ multiplex PCR; TCRdb's copy has only in-frame clones and leaves some out. The sample holds 95,000 to 100,000 clones, roughly 80% seen once. Here the sequenced sample was CD4+ or CD8+ T cells sorted from blood, taken in a trial of the OX40 agonist ivuxolimab. The receptors come from an adult with an advanced solid tumor such as melanoma, head and neck, liver or kidney cancer.

V and J are TRBV7-9 and TRBJ2-2, with 12 positions matching TRBD2. The CDR3 has 17 amino acids. Germline CDR1 reads SEHNR; CDR2 reads FQNEAQ (reference sequence). V was pared by 5 bases and J by 6 bases, with 10 bases of the junction left unmatched. In nucleotides, the CDR3 is TGTGCCAGCAGCCTTAGACTAGCGGGAGCGTTCGCCGGGGAGCTGTTTTTT. It is translated as CASSLRLAGAFAGELFF.

This clone was seen only once. This chain connects TRBV9 to TRBJ2-7; 11 positions agree with TRBD1. The CDR3 has 16 residues. Germline V gives CDR1 SGDLS, CDR2 YYNGEE. J was trimmed by 3 bases and V by 4 bases; bases with no gene match: 9. CDR3 coding DNA: TGTGCCAGCAGCCCCGGACAGGGGGCGGTGGGCTACGAGCAGTACTTC. It translates to CASSPGQGAVGYEQYF.

The chain employs TRBV9 and TRBJ2-5; D might be TRBD1 (6 bases). The germline CDR1 and CDR2 sequences are SGDLS and YYNGEE. Trimming shortened V by 0 bases and J by 1 base, and 13 bases separated the two germline ends. The CDR3 runs 16 residues. CDR3 coding DNA: TGTGCCAGCAGCGTAGACCCCACAGGGCCCCAAGAGACCCAGTACTTC. It translates to CASSVDPTGPQETQYF.

The rearrangement uses TRBV19 and TRBJ2-3; D might be TRBD2 (6 bases). Germline CDR1 is LNHDA and CDR2 is SQIVND (reference sequence). Trimming took off 6 bases at V and 4 bases at J, with 17 bases between the two ends. This CDR3 spans 15 amino acids. The CDR3 DNA follows: TGTGCCAGTAGCCCCTCTAGCGCCCAATCAGATACGCAGTATTTT. It yields the protein CASSPSSAQSDTQYF.

The chain combines TRBV5-1 with TRBJ1-5; TRBD1 aligns across 9 bases. Germline loops: CDR1 SGHRS, CDR2 YFSETQ. The CDR3 consists of 15 residues. Trimming removed 3 bases from V and 4 bases from J; junction bases left unmatched: 5. The CDR3 DNA sequence: TGCGCCAGCAGCTCCGGGACAGGGCGAAATCAGCCCCAGCATTTT. Its translation: CASSSGTGRNQPQHF.

The chain is built from TRBV30 and TRBJ2-1, with 8 bases fitting TRBD2. The CDR3 contains 15 residues. J lost 4 bases, V lost 2 bases, and 7 bases had no gene match. Germline lookup yields CDR1 GTSNPN and CDR2 SVGIG (reference sequence). The CDR3 nucleotides read TGTGCCTGGAGTTTGGTTAGCGGGACTTACAATGAGCAGTTCTTC. Translated, it gives CAWSLVSGTYNEQFF.

V is TRBV27 and J is TRBJ2-3; perhaps TRBD2 as D (6 bases). Germline CDR1 and CDR2: MNHEY and SMNVEV (reference sequence). Trimming removed 4 bases from V and 0 bases from J, with 11 bases in between. The CDR3 totals 15 residues. The CDR3 DNA sequence: TGTGCCAGCAGTTCAAGGCGGGGCAGCACAGATACGCAGTATTTT. Its translation is CASSSRRGSTDTQYF.

This chain uses TRBV4-3 with TRBJ2-7; 10 nucleotides line up with TRBD2. The V gene end was trimmed by 4 bases and the J gene end by 2 bases; junction bases not matched to a gene: 8. The CDR3 is made up of 16 amino acids. Germline V gene data show CDR1 as LGHNA and CDR2 as YSLEER. DNA of the CDR3: TGCGCCAGCAGCCTCGGACTAGCGGAAAATCCCTACGAGCAGTACTTC. Translated: CASSLGLAENPYEQYF.

V is TRBV6-5 and J is TRBJ2-1; no definite D call. Germline CDR1 MNHEY, CDR2 SVGAGI. This CDR3 region has 14 residues. Between the trimmed V and J ends, which lost 2 bases and 8 bases, there was a span of 13 bases. CDR3 amino acids: CASSYANKGYEQFF. The DNA for the CDR3 is TGTGCCAGCAGTTACGCAAACAAGGGCTATGAGCAGTTCTTC.

J is TRBJ2-1 and V is TRBV7-2, with no clear D. CDR1 and CDR2 (germline): SGHTA, FQGNSA. The V end lost 6 bases, the J end lost 0 bases, and 12 bases lay between the germline ends. The CDR3 extends over 15 amino acids. CDR3 DNA: TGTGCCAGCAGGAAGAAAATAAGCTCCTACAATGAGCAGTTCTTC. Protein product: CASRKKISSYNEQFF.